This T cell receptor (beta chain) was recovered during a study of blood T cell repertoires in COVID-19 (dated by TCRdb to 2018 to 2021). Some background on the complete study: Samples from collaborators originated in the United States, Italy and Spain and spanned both the acute and convalescent phases of COVID-19. Samples were obtained from the ongoing ImmuneRACE study (first 160 participants) and from 1,254 subjects provided by 6 global collaborators. Nearly every sample came with metadata listing a de-identified subject ID, COVID-19 status, age in years and sex. The material from the prospective study consisted of cDNA or gDNA derived from T cells, B-cell-depleted T cells, or PBMCs. Where available, HLA class I and class II types were obtained from metadata supplied by the sample provider rather than from assay-based typing. The dataset comprised deeply sampled blood TCRbeta repertoires from subjects exposed to, actively infected with, or recovered from COVID-19. The repertoires were released in a freely available public database meant as a resource for research on the immune response to SARS-CoV-2.

The CDR3 goes from the cysteine to the phenylalanine over 14 residues. Only CDR3 DNA is held: 42 bases, read in frame from base 1. According to the germline V gene, CDR1 reads SGHRS and CDR2 reads YFSETQ. V sheds 5 bases and J sheds 3 bases, leaving 14 bases between their ends. This clone was picked up a small number of times. The specificity of this receptor is unknown. Base qualities are not recorded, but no much larger clone differs from it by a single base. Collaborating institutions collected whole blood in K2EDTA tubes following their own protocols. Collaborator samples were shipped for TCRbeta analysis as frozen whole blood, isolated PBMCs, or DNA extracted from either sample type. General findings and caveats noted by the study authors: How much clinical and demographic metadata was included differed by source and by participant, and the metadata was provided uncurated.

TCRbeta CDR3 regions were amplified from genomic DNA by means of the immunoSEQ Assay, a bias-controlled multiplex PCR. Per the authors' processing: Nucleated cell counts per sample were estimated from amplification of reference gene primers within the assay. To quantify the absolute abundance of each unique TCRbeta CDR3 rearrangement, sequence reads were collapsed and filtered. For each sample, productive Simpson clonality was calculated by taking the square root of Simpson's diversity index across productive rearrangements. In its TCRdb copy, this immuneACCESS table keeps in-frame sequences only and misses some clones. Where compared with another copy, unresolved V genes explain less than half of these, and the others have no known cause. That table gives V, J and clone size, and the DNA gave D and trimming. The sample table contains 150,000 to 200,000 clones; only one count was recorded for approximately 89% of them. Of the sample, roughly 3.4% is held by the ten largest clones.

Sequenced input: peripheral blood. This receptor was obtained from a man between 65 and 85 years old with acute or convalescent COVID-19. The V gene is TRBV5-1 and the J gene is TRBJ1-1, and possibly TRBD1, on 5 matching bases. CDR3 region: CASRQASADTEAFF. The DNA is as follows: TGCGCCAGCAGACAGGCCTCCGCGGACACTGAAGCTTTCTTT.